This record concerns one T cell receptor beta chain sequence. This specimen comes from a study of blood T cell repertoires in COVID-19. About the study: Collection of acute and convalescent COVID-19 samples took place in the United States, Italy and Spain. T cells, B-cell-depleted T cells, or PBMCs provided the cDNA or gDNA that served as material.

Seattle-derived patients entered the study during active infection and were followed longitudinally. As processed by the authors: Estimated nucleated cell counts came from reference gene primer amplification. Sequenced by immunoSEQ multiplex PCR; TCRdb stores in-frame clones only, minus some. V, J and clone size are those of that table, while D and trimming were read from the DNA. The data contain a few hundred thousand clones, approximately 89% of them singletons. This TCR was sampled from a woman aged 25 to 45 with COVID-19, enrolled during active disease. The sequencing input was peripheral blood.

The CDR3 DNA is TGTGCCAGCAGCCACTCTCCCTTCGAGACCCAGTACTTC. Translating gives CASSHSPFETQYF. The chain combines TRBV7-9 with TRBJ2-5; D is unresolved. The CDR3 is 13 residues long. V gave up 5 bases and J gave up 5 bases, with 12 bases separating them. Germline V lookup: CDR1 SEHNR, CDR2 FQNEAQ (reference sequence). The full variable domain, rest sourced from reference TRBV7-9 and TRBJ2-5, is DTGVSQNPRHKITKRGQNVTFRCDPISEHNRLYWYRQTLGQGPEFLTYFQNEAQLEKSRLLSDRFSAERPKGSFSTLEIQRTEQGDSAMYLCASSHSPFETQYFGPGTRLLVL.